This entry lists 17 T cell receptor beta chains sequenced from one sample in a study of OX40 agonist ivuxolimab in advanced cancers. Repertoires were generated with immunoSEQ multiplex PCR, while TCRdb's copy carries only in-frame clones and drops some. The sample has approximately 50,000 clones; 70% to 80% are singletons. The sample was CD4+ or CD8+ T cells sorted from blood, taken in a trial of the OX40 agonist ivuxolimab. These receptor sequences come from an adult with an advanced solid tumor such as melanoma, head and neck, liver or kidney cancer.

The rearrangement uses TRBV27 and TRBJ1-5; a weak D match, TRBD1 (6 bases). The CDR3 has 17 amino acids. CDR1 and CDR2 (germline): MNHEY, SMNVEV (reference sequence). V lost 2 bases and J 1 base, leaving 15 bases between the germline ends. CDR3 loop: CASSLVRGGTSNQPQHF. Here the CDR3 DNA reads TGTGCCAGCAGTTTAGTCAGGGGAGGTACAAGCAATCAGCCCCAGCATTTT.

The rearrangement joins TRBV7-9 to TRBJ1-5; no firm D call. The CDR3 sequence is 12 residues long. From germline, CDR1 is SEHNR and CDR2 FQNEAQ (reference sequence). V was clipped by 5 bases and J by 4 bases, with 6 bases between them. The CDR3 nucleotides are TGTGCCAGCAGCCACCTGAATCAGCCCCAGCATTTT. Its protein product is CASSHLNQPQHF. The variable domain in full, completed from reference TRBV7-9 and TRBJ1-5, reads DTGVSQNPRHKITKRGQNVTFRCDPISEHNRLYWYRQTLGQGPEFLTYFQNEAQLEKSRLLSDRFSAERPKGSFSTLEIQRTEQGDSAMYLCASSHLNQPQHFGDGTRLSIL.

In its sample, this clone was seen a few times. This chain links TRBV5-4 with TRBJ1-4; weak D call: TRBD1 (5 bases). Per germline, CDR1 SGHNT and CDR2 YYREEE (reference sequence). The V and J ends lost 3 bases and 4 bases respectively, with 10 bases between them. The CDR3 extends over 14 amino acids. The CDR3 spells CASSSGLSNEKLFF. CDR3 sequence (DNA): TGTGCCAGCAGCTCGGGACTCAGTAATGAAAAACTGTTTTTT.

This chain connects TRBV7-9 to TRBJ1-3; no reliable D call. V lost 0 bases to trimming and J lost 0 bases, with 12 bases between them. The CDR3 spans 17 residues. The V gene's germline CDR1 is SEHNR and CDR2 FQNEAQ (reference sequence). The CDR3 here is CASSLARLFRSGNTIYF. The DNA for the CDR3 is TGTGCCAGCAGCTTAGCTCGCCTCTTTCGCTCTGGAAACACCATATATTTT.

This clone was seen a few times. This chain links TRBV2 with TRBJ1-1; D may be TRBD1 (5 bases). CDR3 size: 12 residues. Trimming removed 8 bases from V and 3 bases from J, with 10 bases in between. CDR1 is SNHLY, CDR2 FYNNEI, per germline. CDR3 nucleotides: TGTGCCAGCTATAGCAGGGACACTGAAGCTTTCTTT. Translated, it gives CASYSRDTEAFF.

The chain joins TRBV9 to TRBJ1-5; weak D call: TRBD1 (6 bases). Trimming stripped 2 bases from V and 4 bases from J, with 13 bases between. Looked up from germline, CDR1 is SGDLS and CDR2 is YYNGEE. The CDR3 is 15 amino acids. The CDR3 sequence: CASSVGGSHNQPQHF. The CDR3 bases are TGTGCCAGCAGCGTCGGGGGCTCGCATAATCAGCCCCAGCATTTT.

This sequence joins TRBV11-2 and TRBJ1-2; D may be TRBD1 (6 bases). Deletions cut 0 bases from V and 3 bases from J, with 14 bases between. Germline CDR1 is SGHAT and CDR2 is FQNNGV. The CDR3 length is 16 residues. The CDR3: CASSLDRWRGDYGYTF. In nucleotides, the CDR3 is TGTGCCAGCAGCTTAGATCGGTGGAGGGGGGACTATGGCTACACCTTC.

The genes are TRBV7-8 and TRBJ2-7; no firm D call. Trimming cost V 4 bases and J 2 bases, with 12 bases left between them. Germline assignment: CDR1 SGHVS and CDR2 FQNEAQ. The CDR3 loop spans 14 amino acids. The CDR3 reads CASSSHRVTYEQYF. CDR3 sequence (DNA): TGTGCCAGCAGCTCCCACCGGGTTACCTACGAGCAGTACTTC.

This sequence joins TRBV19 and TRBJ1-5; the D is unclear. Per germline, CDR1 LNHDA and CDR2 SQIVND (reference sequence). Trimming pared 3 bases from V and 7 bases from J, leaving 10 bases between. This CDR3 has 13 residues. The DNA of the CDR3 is TGTGCCAGTAGTATGGTAGGTCTGCAGCCCCAGCATTTT. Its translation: CASSMVGLQPQHF.

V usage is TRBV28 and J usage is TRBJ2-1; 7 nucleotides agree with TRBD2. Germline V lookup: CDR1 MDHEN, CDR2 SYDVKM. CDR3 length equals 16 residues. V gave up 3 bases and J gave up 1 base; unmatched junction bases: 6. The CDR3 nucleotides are TGTGCCAGCAGTTTGGGACTACCCTCTTCCTACAATGAGCAGTTCTTC. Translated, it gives CASSLGLPSSYNEQFF.

The CDR3 bases are TGTGCCAGCAGCATTCGACAGGGTATTGCCCCAAACGGCTATGGCTACACCTTC. Its translation: CASSIRQGIAPNGYGYTF. The V and J genes are TRBV21-1 and TRBJ1-2; the table's D call, TRBD1, has no DNA check behind it. TRBV21-1 is recorded as a pseudogene. The CDR3 is made up of 18 amino acids.

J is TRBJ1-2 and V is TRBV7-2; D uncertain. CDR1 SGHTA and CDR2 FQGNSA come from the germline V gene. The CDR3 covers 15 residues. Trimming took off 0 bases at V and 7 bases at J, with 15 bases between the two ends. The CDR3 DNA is TGTGCCAGCAGCTTAGCTGCAACCCCGGGCTCTGGCTACACCTTC. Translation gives CASSLAATPGSGYTF.

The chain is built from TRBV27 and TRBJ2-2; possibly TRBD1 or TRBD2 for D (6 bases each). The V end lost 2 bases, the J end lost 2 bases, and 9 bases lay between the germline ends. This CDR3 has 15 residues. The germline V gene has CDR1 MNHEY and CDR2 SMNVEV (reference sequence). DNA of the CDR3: TGTGCCAGCAGTTTACGGGGGCTTAACACCGGGGAGCTGTTTTTT. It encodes CASSLRGLNTGELFF.

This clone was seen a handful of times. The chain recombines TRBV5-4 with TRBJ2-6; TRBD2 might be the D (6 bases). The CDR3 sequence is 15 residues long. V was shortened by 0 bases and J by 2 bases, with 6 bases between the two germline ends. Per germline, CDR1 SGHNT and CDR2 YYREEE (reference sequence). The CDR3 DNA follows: TGTGCCAGCAGCTTGGGGGGGGCTGGGGCCAACGTCCTGACTTTC. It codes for CASSLGGAGANVLTF.

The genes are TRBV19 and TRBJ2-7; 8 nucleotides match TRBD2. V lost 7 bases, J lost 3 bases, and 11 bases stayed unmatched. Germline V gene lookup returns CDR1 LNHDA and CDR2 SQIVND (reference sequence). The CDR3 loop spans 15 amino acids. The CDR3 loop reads CASTNGGGVIYEQYF. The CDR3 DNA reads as TGTGCCAGTACCAACGGGGGGGGAGTAATCTACGAGCAGTACTTC.

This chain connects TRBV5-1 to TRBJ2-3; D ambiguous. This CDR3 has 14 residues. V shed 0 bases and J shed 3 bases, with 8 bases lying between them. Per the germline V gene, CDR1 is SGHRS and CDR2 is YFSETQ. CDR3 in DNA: TGCGCCAGCAGCTTGGAGGCAACGACAGATACGCAGTATTTT. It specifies CASSLEATTDTQYF. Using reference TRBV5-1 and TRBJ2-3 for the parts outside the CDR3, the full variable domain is KAGVTQTPRYLIKTRGQQVTLSCSPISGHRSVSWYQQTPGQGLQFLFEYFSETQRNKGNFPGRFSGRQFSNSRSEMNVSTLELGDSALYLCASSLEATTDTQYFGPGTRLTVL.

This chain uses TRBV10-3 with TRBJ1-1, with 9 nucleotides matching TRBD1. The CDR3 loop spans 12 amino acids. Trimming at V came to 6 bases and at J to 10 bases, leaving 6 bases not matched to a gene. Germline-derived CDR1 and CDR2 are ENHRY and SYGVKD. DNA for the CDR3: TGTGCCATCAGCTTACAGGGGGCGCGAGCTTTCTTT. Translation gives CAISLQGARAFF.